This section outlines one T cell receptor beta chain sequence together with its context. Clones were read by immunoSEQ multiplex PCR, and TCRdb kept only the in-frame ones, dropping some. The repertoire has just over 20,000 clones, 40% to 45% of them found once; the top ten carry around 1.6%. This entry comes from a study of graft-versus-host responses after intestinal transplantation. About the research overall: Recipients obtained multivisceral, liver-intestinal, or isolated intestinal transplants. The whole recipient group had anti-thymocyte globulin induction followed by tacrolimus and steroids for two to three years.

Looked up from germline, CDR1 is SGHDN and CDR2 is FVKESK. J was trimmed by 5 bases and V by 4 bases; bases with no gene match: 7. There are 14 residues in the CDR3. Plates contained approximately 200,000 CFSE-labeled responder cells and approximately 200,000 irradiated, violet-dye-labeled stimulator cells. Study observations and caveats: Detection of GvH clones occurred in recipient marrow, and some had their first appearance in ileum or blood.

Material: alloreactive CD8+ T cells from a mixed lymphocyte reaction culture, obtained before intestinal transplant. Regarding subset: CFSE-low proliferating T cells sorted from roughly 6-day pre-transplant mixed lymphocyte reaction (GvH or HvG direction). This sequence was found in a human patient who received an intestinal transplant. The V and J genes are TRBV14 and TRBJ1-2; TRBD1 matches 7 bases. The CDR3 DNA reads as TGTGCCAGCAGCCCACGACAGGGCCGATATGGCTACACCTTC. It yields the protein CASSPRQGRYGYTF.